The TCR beta chain under discussion was sequenced for a study of T-cell reconstitution after alpha-beta-depleted transplantation in children. Notes on the study in general: Recipient T cells and thymic progenitors that survived were the source of the high TCRbeta diversity seen at day 60 in some patients. Most T-cell counts and diversity one year after the transplant came from T cells that were newly produced. Several hundred graft clones that had expanded were reportedly the source of alpha-beta T cells about two months after transplant.

The CDR3 contains 13 residues. Per germline, CDR1 LNHNV and CDR2 YYDKDF (reference sequence). V was cut by 3 bases and J by 9 bases, with 15 bases left in between. This clonotype has only a few counts. Its antigen is currently unknown. This sample's TCRbeta library carried unique molecular identifier barcodes. TCRdb re-called the PCR reads through MiXCR, storing one row per CDR3 protein. The data hold 280,000 or so distinct CDR3 sequences, with about 9.9% observed a single time. V and J are TRBV15 and TRBJ2-7; D may be TRBD1 (5 bases). The material sequenced was peripheral blood, taken 180 days after TCRalphabeta/CD19-depleted stem cell transplant. The receptor's source is a male patient aged 2-10 years who had a stem cell transplant for chronic granulomatous disease, so the T cells may come from the graft donor. The CDR3 nucleotides read TGTGCCACCAGCAGGTCGAAGGGGTCCGGGCAGTACTTC. It codes for CATSRSKGSGQYF.